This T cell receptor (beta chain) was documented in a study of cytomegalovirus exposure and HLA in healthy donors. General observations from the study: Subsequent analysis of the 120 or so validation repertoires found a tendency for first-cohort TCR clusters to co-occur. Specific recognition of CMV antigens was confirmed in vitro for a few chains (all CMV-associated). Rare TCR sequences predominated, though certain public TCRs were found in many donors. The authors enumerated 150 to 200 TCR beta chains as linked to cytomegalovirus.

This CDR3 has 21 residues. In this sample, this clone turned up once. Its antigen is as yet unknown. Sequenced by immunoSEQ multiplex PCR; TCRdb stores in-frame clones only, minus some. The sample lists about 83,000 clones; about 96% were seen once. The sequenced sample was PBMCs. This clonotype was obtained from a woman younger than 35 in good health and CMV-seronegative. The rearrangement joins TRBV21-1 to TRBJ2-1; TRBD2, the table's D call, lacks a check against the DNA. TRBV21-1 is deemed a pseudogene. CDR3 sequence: CASSRPTSPSPYLVYNNEQFF. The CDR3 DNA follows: TGTGCCAGCAGCAGACCGACTAGCCCTTCCCCCTATTTGGTATACAACAATGAGCAGTTCTTC.